Shown below are 9 T cell receptor beta chains from a single sample sequenced in a study of shared clonotypes between healthy human individuals. Only in-frame clones appear in the TCRdb table, and some are missing; sequencing was by immunoSEQ multiplex PCR. Among 2 million to 2.5 million clones, 90% to 96% were seen once, and the ten largest hold around 0.13%. The specimen was naive CD4+ T cells sorted from blood. The subset denotes: CD45RA+ positively selected. The receptors stem from a man in his late teens or twenties in good health.

The CDR3 loop reads CASSSQGYEQFF. Here the CDR3 DNA reads TGTGCCAGCTCATCCCAGGGCTATGAGCAGTTCTTC. The genes are TRBV18 and TRBJ2-1; perhaps TRBD1 as D (5 bases). Germline values: CDR1 KGHSH, CDR2 LQKENI. The CDR3 is 12 amino acids. V gave up 5 bases and J gave up 8 bases, with 10 bases separating them.

V gene TRBV28 combines with J gene TRBJ1-4; D is ambiguous. Trimming stripped 7 bases from V and 8 bases from J, with 17 bases between. The CDR3 is 14 residues long. The V gene's germline CDR1 is MDHEN and CDR2 SYDVKM. CDR3 loop: CASKESQAQEKLFF. CDR3 DNA: TGTGCCAGCAAGGAAAGTCAGGCCCAGGAAAAACTGTTTTTT.

The table lists this clone with a count of one. The chain joins TRBV5-4 to TRBJ1-1, with D possibly being TRBD1 (6 bases). Trimming removed 4 bases at V and 5 bases at J, with 21 bases between. CDR1 and CDR2 (germline): SGHNT, YYREEE (reference sequence). The CDR3 is 16 residues long. The CDR3 DNA reads TGTGCCAGCAGCCGCACAGGGCTTCCGTCGGTTACTGAAGCTTTCTTT. This encodes CASSRTGLPSVTEAFF.

In this sample, this clone turned up once. The chain recombines TRBV7-3 with TRBJ2-1; 8 bases align to TRBD2. The CDR3 runs to 16 residues. Germline CDR1 and CDR2: SGHTA and FQGTGA. With 2 bases clipped from V and 7 bases from J, the junction kept 10 bases outside the gene matches. CDR3 loop: CASSLEGAGAGNEQFF. CDR3 DNA sequence: TGTGCCAGCAGCTTAGAAGGAGCGGGGGCAGGGAATGAGCAGTTCTTC.

This rearrangement joins TRBV12-5 to TRBJ1-2, with D possibly TRBD1 on 5 matching bases. The CDR3 is made up of 14 amino acids. Germline lookup yields CDR1 LGHNT and CDR2 FRNRAP. Trimming took off 4 bases at V and 8 bases at J, with 17 bases between the two ends. In DNA, the CDR3 is TGTGCTAGTGGTTCTGATTGGGGGTTTGGAGGCTACACCTTC. Translating gives CASGSDWGFGGYTF.

With regard to this clone: A read error may produce the germline difference seen at one junction end. The chain has TRBV6-5 and TRBJ1-2; no firm D call. This CDR3 has 13 residues. CDR1 MNHEY and CDR2 SVGAGI come from the germline V gene. The CDR3: CASSTPEGYVYTF. CDR3 DNA: TGTGCCAGCAGTACCCCCGAGGGCTATGTCTACACCTTC.

CDR3 loop: CASEGQSSYNSPLHF. The CDR3 nucleotides read TGTGCCAGCGAAGGACAGAGCTCCTATAATTCACCCCTCCACTTT. V gene TRBV6-1 combines with J gene TRBJ1-6, with D possibly matching TRBD1 (6 bases). V was trimmed by 8 bases and J by 0 bases, leaving 11 bases between them. The CDR3 is 15 amino acids. Germline V gene sequence: CDR1 MNHNS, CDR2 SASEGT.

The CDR3 bases are TGCAGCGCCATTGGGTCGACCGGAGGCACTGAAGCTTTCTTT. Translating it yields CSAIGSTGGTEAFF. The J gene is TRBJ1-1, the V gene TRBV29-1, with D uncertain. The V and J ends lost 7 bases and 4 bases respectively, with 19 bases between them. The germline V gene has CDR1 SQVTM and CDR2 ANQGSEA. There are 14 residues in the CDR3.

This rearrangement joins TRBV6-6 to TRBJ2-3; 7 bases align to TRBD1. CDR1 and CDR2 from the germline V gene are MNHNY and SVGAGI (reference sequence). V shed 6 bases and J 0 bases; nucleotides not matched to a gene: 3. The CDR3 spans 14 residues. This CDR3 reads CASRPGQSTDTQYF. The CDR3 nucleotides read TGTGCCAGCAGACCGGGACAGAGCACAGATACGCAGTATTTT.